What follows are 32 T cell receptor beta chains derived from one specimen sequenced in a study of shared clonotypes between healthy human individuals. Clones were read by immunoSEQ multiplex PCR, and TCRdb kept only the in-frame ones, dropping some. The table records a few hundred thousand clones, around 67% of them present only once. Sequenced: memory CD4+ T cells sorted from blood. Subset indicated: CD45RA-negative fraction. The receptors here all came from a man younger than 45 in good health.

The J gene is TRBJ2-1, the V gene TRBV5-1; 8 bases fit TRBD1. CDR3 length equals 14 residues. V trimming: 3 bases; J trimming: 4 bases; junction bases outside the gene matches: 3. Germline CDR1 is SGHRS and CDR2 is YFSETQ. In DNA form, the CDR3 reads TGCGCCAGCAGCTCCCAGGGGGCATACAATGAGCAGTTCTTC. Its translation is CASSSQGAYNEQFF.

This chain connects TRBV7-8 to TRBJ2-3; no clear D. CDR1 SGHVS and CDR2 FQNEAQ come from the germline V gene. The CDR3 has 10 residues. The V end was cut by 10 bases, the J end by 6 bases, with 8 bases between. The chain's CDR3 is CATGRDTQYF. CDR3 DNA: TGTGCCACCGGCCGGGATACGCAGTATTTT. The whole variable domain, remainder taken from reference TRBV7-8 and TRBJ2-3, is GAGVSQSPRYKVAKRGQDVALRCDPISGHVSLFWYQQALGQGPEFLTYFQNEAQLDKSGLPSDRFFAERPEGSVSTLKIQRTQQEDSAVYLCATGRDTQYFGPGTRLTVL.

V is TRBV2 and J is TRBJ2-2; no firm D call. The V end was cut by 7 bases, the J end by 6 bases, with 18 bases between. This CDR3 has 15 residues. The germline V gene has CDR1 SNHLY and CDR2 FYNNEI. The CDR3 DNA is TGTGCCAGCAAGCCGACCCCGTGGGGTCCCGGGGAGCTGTTTTTT. It specifies CASKPTPWGPGELFF.

Details on this clone: A clone one base away is much larger, so this may be a read error. The chain links TRBV5-4 to TRBJ1-1, with D possibly being TRBD1 (6 bases). V lost 3 bases and J 1 base, leaving 7 bases between the germline ends. The CDR3 consists of 13 residues. Germline assignment: CDR1 SGHNT and CDR2 YYREEE (reference sequence). The chain's CDR3 is CASSSGQNTEAFF. The CDR3 DNA follows: TGTGCCAGCAGCTCGGGACAGAACACTGAAGCTTTCTTT.

V usage is TRBV4-1 and J usage is TRBJ2-7; 7 bases agree with TRBD1. J lost 0 bases, V lost 3 bases, and 5 bases had no gene match. CDR3 length: 15 residues. The germline CDR1 and CDR2 sequences are MGHRA and YSYEKL. The DNA of the CDR3 is TGCGCCAGCAGCCACTCGGGACAGAACTCCTACGAGCAGTACTTC. Translating gives CASSHSGQNSYEQYF.

This clone appeared once. This chain uses TRBV5-1 with TRBJ1-1; D is undetermined. The germline V gene has CDR1 SGHRS and CDR2 YFSETQ. V was clipped by 2 bases and J by 5 bases, with 13 bases between them. The CDR3 contains 14 residues. CDR3 DNA sequence: TGCGCCAGCAGCTTTTTGCCCGTGGTAACTGAAGCTTTCTTT. Protein product: CASSFLPVVTEAFF. Full variable domain (outside the CDR3, taken from reference TRBV5-1 and TRBJ1-1): KAGVTQTPRYLIKTRGQQVTLSCSPISGHRSVSWYQQTPGQGLQFLFEYFSETQRNKGNFPGRFSGRQFSNSRSEMNVSTLELGDSALYLCASSFLPVVTEAFFGQGTRLTVV.

The rearrangement joins TRBV18 to TRBJ1-3; D uncertain. CDR1 and CDR2 (germline): KGHSH, LQKENI. Trimming pared 3 bases from V and 6 bases from J, leaving 12 bases between. This CDR3 comprises 14 residues. The CDR3 loop is CASSPLAGLNTIYF. The CDR3 bases are TGTGCCAGCTCACCGCTGGCGGGTTTAAACACCATATATTTT.

The chain joins TRBV27 to TRBJ1-1; D gene unclear. The CDR3 contains 13 residues. V lost 1 base and J 9 bases, leaving 12 bases between the germline ends. CDR1 is MNHEY and CDR2 is SMNVEV in the germline V gene (reference sequence). This chain's CDR3 is CASSLYGSDKAFF. For the CDR3, the DNA is TGTGCCAGCAGTTTATATGGGAGCGACAAAGCTTTCTTT.

This clone has more than one count but fewer than ten. This chain connects TRBV5-1 to TRBJ2-7; TRBD1 matches at 7 bases. With V trimmed by 3 bases and J by 6 bases, 6 bases remained unmatched. This CDR3 is 13 amino acids long. The germline V gene encodes CDR1 SGHRS and CDR2 YFSETQ. The DNA for the CDR3 is TGCGCCAGCAGCTCACAGGGGTACGGCGAGCAGTACTTC. Translation: CASSSQGYGEQYF.

The chain recombines TRBV6-1 with TRBJ2-4, with no clear D. V was cut by 0 bases and J by 3 bases, with 9 bases left in between. Germline CDR1 and CDR2: MNHNS and SASEGT. This CDR3 has 15 amino acids. CDR3 residues: CASSEALGGKNIQYF. The CDR3 DNA is TGTGCCAGCAGTGAAGCGCTGGGCGGCAAAAACATTCAGTACTTC.

This chain uses TRBV18 with TRBJ2-3, with D perhaps TRBD2 (5 bases). The germline V gene has CDR1 KGHSH and CDR2 LQKENI. Trimming took off 4 bases at V and 0 bases at J, with 8 bases between the two ends. The CDR3 sequence is 14 residues long. CDR3 DNA: TGTGCCAGCTCACGGAGCGGAAGCACAGATACGCAGTATTTT. Protein product: CASSRSGSTDTQYF. The full variable domain, in which reference TRBV18 and TRBJ2-3 provide the parts outside the CDR3, is NAGVMQNPRHLVRRRGQEARLRCSPMKGHSHVYWYRQLPEEGLKFMVYLQKENIIDESGMPKERFSAEFPKEGPSILRIQQVVRGDSAAYFCASSRSGSTDTQYFGPGTRLTVL.

The rearrangement uses TRBV7-2 and TRBJ2-7; D is possibly TRBD2 (5 bases). Germline CDR1 is SGHTA and CDR2 is FQGNSA. The CDR3 loop spans 16 amino acids. Trimming removed 0 bases from V and 0 bases from J, with 12 bases in between. CDR3 coding DNA: TGTGCCAGCAGCTTAGCGTCCGCGGGCGGCTCCTACGAGCAGTACTTC. Amino acid sequence: CASSLASAGGSYEQYF. The whole variable domain, remainder taken from reference TRBV7-2 and TRBJ2-7, is GAGVSQSPSNKVTEKGKDVELRCDPISGHTALYWYRQSLGQGLEFLIYFQGNSAPDKSGLPSDRFSAERTGGSVSTLTIQRTQQEDSAVYLCASSLASAGGSYEQYFGPGTRLTVT.

The chain uses TRBV18 and TRBJ2-4; the D gene is possibly TRBD1 (5 bases). There are 14 residues in the CDR3. The germline gives CDR1 KGHSH, CDR2 LQKENI. The germline V and J ends were trimmed by 2 bases and 3 bases, with 8 bases remaining between them. CDR3 protein: CASSPVTDKNIQYF. The DNA of the CDR3 is TGTGCCAGCTCACCAGTGACAGACAAAAACATTCAGTACTTC.

This sequence joins TRBV7-2 and TRBJ2-5, with a possible D match to TRBD2 (7 bases). CDR1 is SGHTA, CDR2 FQGNSA, per germline. The CDR3 has 18 amino acids. Trimming stripped 4 bases from V and 1 base from J, with 22 bases between. CDR3 amino acids: CASSSRRRGAFGQETQYF. Written as DNA, the CDR3 is TGTGCCAGCAGCTCCCGCCGCCGGGGGGCATTTGGCCAAGAGACCCAGTACTTC.

The rearrangement uses TRBV2 and TRBJ2-1; D possibly corresponds to TRBD2 (7 bases). The CDR3 runs to 17 residues. CDR1 is SNHLY and CDR2 is FYNNEI in the germline V gene. V was shortened by 5 bases and J by 9 bases, with 26 bases between the two germline ends. CDR3 protein: CASSLKGGGPERGEQFF. As DNA, the CDR3 is TGTGCCAGCAGTCTCAAGGGGGGGGGCCCCGAGCGTGGTGAGCAGTTCTTC.

The J gene is TRBJ2-1, the V gene TRBV7-3, with 13 bases lining up with TRBD2. Unmatched junction bases numbered 2, after V lost 5 bases and J lost 7 bases. From germline, CDR1 is SGHTA and CDR2 FQGTGA. This CDR3 spans 14 amino acids. The CDR3 protein is CASSRTSGRNEQFF. CDR3 sequence (DNA): TGTGCCAGCAGCCGGACTAGCGGGAGAAATGAGCAGTTCTTC.

V and J are TRBV27 and TRBJ1-2; 7 positions match TRBD1. The V gene end was trimmed by 1 base and the J gene end by 8 bases; junction bases not matched to a gene: 10. The germline CDR1 and CDR2 sequences are MNHEY and SMNVEV (reference sequence). This CDR3 spans 15 amino acids. The CDR3 here is CASSLWGKTGTGYTF. The CDR3 DNA is TGTGCCAGCAGTTTATGGGGAAAGACAGGGACCGGCTACACCTTC.

The chain has TRBV7-6 and TRBJ2-7, with a possible D match to TRBD1 (5 bases). The germline gives CDR1 SGHVS, CDR2 FNYEAQ. This CDR3 has 15 amino acids. V was trimmed by 5 bases and J by 5 bases, leaving 19 bases between them. The CDR3 bases are TGTGCCAGCAGCCAAGGGGCCCTCAACTCTAACGAGCAGTACTTC. It translates to CASSQGALNSNEQYF. Full variable domain (missing parts from reference TRBV7-6 and TRBJ2-7): GAGVSQSPRYKVTKRGQDVALRCDPISGHVSLYWYRQALGQGPEFLTYFNYEAQQDKSGLPNDRFSAERPEGSISTLTIQRTEQRDSAMYRCASSQGALNSNEQYFGPGTRLTVT.

The chain recombines TRBV6-6 with TRBJ1-5; 7 nucleotides align to TRBD1. This CDR3 has 14 amino acids. The V gene end was trimmed by 6 bases and the J gene end by 7 bases; junction bases not matched to a gene: 9. CDR1 and CDR2 (germline): MNHNY, SVGAGI (reference sequence). CDR3 protein: CASRGGGSGQPQHF. As DNA, the CDR3 is TGTGCCAGCAGAGGAGGGGGCAGCGGACAGCCCCAGCATTTT.

V and J are TRBV5-1 and TRBJ2-3; TRBD1 is a possible D gene (5 bases). Looked up from germline, CDR1 is SGHRS and CDR2 is YFSETQ. The CDR3 is 16 residues long. V gave up 4 bases and J gave up 0 bases, with 15 bases separating them. In DNA, the CDR3 is TGCGCCAGCAGCCCCGGACACCCGGGTAGCACAGATACGCAGTATTTT. The encoded protein is CASSPGHPGSTDTQYF.

V usage is TRBV5-1 and J usage is TRBJ2-1, with D possibly TRBD1 on 6 matching bases. Germline V gives CDR1 SGHRS, CDR2 YFSETQ. The CDR3 covers 13 residues. V was clipped by 4 bases and J by 9 bases, with 14 bases between them. The CDR3 nucleotides read TGCGCCAGCAGCAGAAGGACAGACGCTGAGCAGTTCTTC. Its translation: CASSRRTDAEQFF.

The V call is TRBV19, the J call TRBJ1-1; D gene ambiguous. The CDR3 has 13 residues. Germline V gene lookup returns CDR1 LNHDA and CDR2 SQIVND (reference sequence). Trimming took off 2 bases at V and 0 bases at J, with 4 bases between the two ends. This CDR3 is CASSIRVNTEAFF. In DNA, the CDR3 is TGTGCCAGTAGTATACGGGTGAACACTGAAGCTTTCTTT.

This clone has only a few counts. This chain joins TRBV7-2 and TRBJ1-3, with D unclear. Trimming stripped 2 bases from V and 2 bases from J, with 1 base between. This CDR3 region has 12 residues. The germline CDR1 and CDR2 sequences are SGHTA and FQGNSA. The CDR3: CASSLTGNTIYF. For the CDR3, the DNA is TGTGCCAGCAGCTTAACTGGAAACACCATATATTTT.

This chain uses TRBV7-9 with TRBJ2-5, with 7 bases that match TRBD1. Germline loops: CDR1 SEHNR, CDR2 FQNEAQ (reference sequence). The CDR3 is made up of 13 amino acids. V dropped 5 bases and J dropped 6; count of bases not matched to a gene: 6. In nucleotides, the CDR3 is TGTGCCAGCAGCCAAGACAGGGCGCAGACCCAGTACTTC. Translation gives CASSQDRAQTQYF. The complete variable domain, with remaining parts taken from reference TRBV7-9 and TRBJ2-5, reads DTGVSQNPRHKITKRGQNVTFRCDPISEHNRLYWYRQTLGQGPEFLTYFQNEAQLEKSRLLSDRFSAERPKGSFSTLEIQRTEQGDSAMYLCASSQDRAQTQYFGPGTRLLVL.

The CDR3 spells CASSYTNTEAFF. The CDR3 DNA follows: TGTGCCAGCAGTTACACGAACACTGAAGCTTTCTTT. J is TRBJ1-1 and V is TRBV6-6; D uncertain. The germline V gene encodes CDR1 MNHNY and CDR2 SVGAGI (reference sequence). CDR3 length: 12 residues. Deletions cut 2 bases from V and 1 base from J, with 2 bases between.

The chain has TRBV6-1 and TRBJ1-3; no definite D call. This CDR3 region has 10 residues. V was trimmed by 5 bases and J by 7 bases, leaving 3 bases between them. Germline V gives CDR1 MNHNS, CDR2 SASEGT. Here the CDR3 reads CASSLNTIYF. The CDR3 region has the DNA TGTGCCAGCAGTCTCAACACCATATATTTT.

In its sample, this clone was seen once. The V and J genes are TRBV18 and TRBJ1-2; TRBD1 matches at 8 bases. Trimming took 3 bases from V and 4 from J; bases not matched to a gene: 7. Germline-derived CDR1 and CDR2 are KGHSH and LQKENI. The CDR3 length is 15 residues. The chain's CDR3 is CASSPEFTGGYGYTF. CDR3 coding DNA: TGTGCCAGCTCACCGGAGTTCACAGGGGGCTATGGCTACACCTTC.

This clone was seen repeatedly, ten times or more. The chain's CDR3 is CAWTHSNEQFF. The DNA of the CDR3 is TGTGCCTGGACCCATTCCAATGAGCAGTTCTTC. J is TRBJ2-1 and V is TRBV30; no clear D. Deletions cut 4 bases from V and 6 bases from J, with 7 bases between. The CDR3 runs 11 residues. Germline V gene lookup returns CDR1 GTSNPN and CDR2 SVGIG (reference sequence). Looking up the rest from reference TRBV30 and TRBJ2-1 gives the full variable domain: SQTIHQWPATLVQPVGSPLSLECTVEGTSNPNLYWYRQAAGRGLQLLFYSVGIGQISSEVPQNLSASRPQDRQFILSSKKLLLSDSGFYLCAWTHSNEQFFGPGTRLTVL.

Regarding this clone: The same CDR3 is also encoded by other DNA sequences in this sample. V and J are TRBV9 and TRBJ2-5, with 10 bases aligning to TRBD2. CDR3 length equals 16 residues. The ends lost 0 bases at V and 2 bases at J; junction bases unmatched: 4. From germline, CDR1 is SGDLS and CDR2 YYNGEE. This chain's CDR3 is CASSVGSGRGQETQYF. CDR3 coding DNA: TGTGCCAGCAGCGTAGGGAGCGGGAGGGGACAAGAGACCCAGTACTTC.

The gene calls are TRBV10-1 and TRBJ2-2; D is uncertain. This CDR3 comprises 12 residues. Deletions cut 1 base from V and 4 bases from J, with 1 base between. Looked up from germline, CDR1 is WNHNN and CDR2 is SYGVQD (reference sequence). The CDR3 DNA is TGCGCCAGCAGTGAGTTCACCGGGGAGCTGTTTTTT. Translated, it gives CASSEFTGELFF.

This chain connects TRBV30 to TRBJ1-2, with 7 positions matching TRBD1. J gave up 7 bases and V 0 bases, and 8 bases lay outside the gene matches. Germline CDR1 reads GTSNPN; CDR2 reads SVGIG (reference sequence). This CDR3 spans 14 amino acids. CDR3 DNA: TGTGCCTGGAGTGTACTCGAGGGGGCCGGTGGCTACACCTTC. Translation: CAWSVLEGAGGYTF.

With regard to this clone: A much more abundant neighbour one base away suggests this may be a read error. Other DNA sequences within the sample encode an identical CDR3. The V gene is TRBV5-4, the J gene TRBJ2-1; a weak D match, TRBD2 (6 bases). CDR3 size: 13 residues. Germline V gene data show CDR1 as SGHNT and CDR2 as YYREEE (reference sequence). The CDR3 here is CASSRDFYNEQFF. The CDR3 DNA reads TGTGCCAGCAGCCGGGACTTTTACAACGAGCAGTTCTTC.